A single T cell receptor (beta chain) is shown here with its context. The CDR3 is made up of 15 amino acids. The germline V gene has CDR1 SGHTA and CDR2 FQGNSA. These data belong to a study of monozygotic twins with inflammatory bowel disease. Molecular identifiers with 6-nucleotide sample barcodes were added during cDNA synthesis via template switching. Two nested PCRs, roughly 16 and 10 cycles, amplified TCRalpha and TCRbeta cDNA. TCRdb reprocessed the 5' RACE reads, keeping one entry per CDR3 protein, no DNA. The sample totals 400,000 to 500,000 distinct CDR3 sequences; its top ten clones hold 2% to 3%.

The chain has TRBV7-2 and TRBJ1-4. Material for sequencing was blood. This receptor was identified in a human donor with ulcerative colitis or Crohn's disease, or a healthy co-twin of an affected twin (not recorded which). Here the CDR3 reads CASSLTQARNEKLFF.